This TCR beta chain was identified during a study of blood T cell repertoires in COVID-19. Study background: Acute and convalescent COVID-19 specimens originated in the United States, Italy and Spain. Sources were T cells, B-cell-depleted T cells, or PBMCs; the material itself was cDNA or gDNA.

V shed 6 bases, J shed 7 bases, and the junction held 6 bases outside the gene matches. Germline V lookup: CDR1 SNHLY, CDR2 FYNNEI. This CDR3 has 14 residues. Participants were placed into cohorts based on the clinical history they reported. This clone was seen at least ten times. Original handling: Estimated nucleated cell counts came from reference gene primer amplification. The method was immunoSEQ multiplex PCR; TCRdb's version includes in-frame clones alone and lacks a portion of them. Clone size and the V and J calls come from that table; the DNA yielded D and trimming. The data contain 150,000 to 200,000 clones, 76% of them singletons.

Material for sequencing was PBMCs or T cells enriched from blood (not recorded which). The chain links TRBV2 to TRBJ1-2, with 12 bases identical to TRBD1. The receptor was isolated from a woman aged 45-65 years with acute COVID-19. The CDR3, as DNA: TGTGCCAGCAGGGGGACAGGGGGCATAGGTGGCTACACCTTC. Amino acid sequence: CASRGTGGIGGYTF.